The 3 T cell receptor beta chains presented below share a single source sample, sequenced in a study of blood T cells in healthy people across ages. A J-beta primer mix and a sample-barcoded 5' primer were used in a second PCR of roughly 6 to 12 cycles. TCRdb re-called the 5' RACE reads with MiXCR, one entry per CDR3 protein. Of over 300,000 distinct CDR3 sequences in the sample, over 45% were seen once. Sequenced: blood. These receptors were obtained from a man in his sixties in good health.

The chain has TRBV3-1 and TRBJ2-5; TRBD2 might be the D (6 bases). The CDR3 contains 14 residues. Germline CDR1 is LGHDT and CDR2 is YNNKEL (reference sequence). Trimming shortened V by 3 bases and J by 0 bases, and 8 bases separated the two germline ends. The CDR3 DNA sequence: TGTGCCAGCAGCCATCGGGGGTACCAAGAGACCCAGTACTTC. Its protein product is CASSHRGYQETQYF.

V usage is TRBV3-1 and J usage is TRBJ2-4; D might be TRBD1 or TRBD2, each matching 5 bases. The J call may be in error: the DNA end matches TRBJ2-7 better. Germline-derived CDR1 and CDR2 are LGHDT and YNNKEL (reference sequence). The CDR3 length is 13 residues. Here the CDR3 DNA reads TGTGCCAGCAGCAACCGGGGCGACTACGAGCAGTACTTC. Amino acid sequence: CASSNRGDYEQYF.

This clonotype is a singleton in its sample. The chain carries TRBV29-1 and TRBJ2-7; unclear D gene. Trimming left V 4 bases short and J 3 bases short, with 13 bases between. Per the germline V gene, CDR1 is SQVTM and CDR2 is ANQGSEA. CDR3 length equals 13 residues. CDR3: CSVAIGRYYEQYF. DNA for the CDR3: TGCAGCGTTGCAATCGGCAGATACTACGAGCAGTACTTC.